Reported below is one T cell receptor (beta chain). Trimming took 2 bases from V and 4 from J, leaving 15 bases between them. This CDR3 comprises 15 residues. The germline V gene has CDR1 LGHNA and CDR2 YSLEER. The sample comes from a study of OX40 agonist ivuxolimab in advanced cancers. Libraries were prepared by immunoSEQ multiplex PCR; TCRdb keeps only in-frame clonotypes and omits some of them. The sample contains fewer than 80,000 clones, 70% to 90% of which appear only once. This material consisted of CD4+ or CD8+ T cells sorted from blood, taken in a trial of the OX40 agonist ivuxolimab. The sequence was obtained from an adult with an advanced solid tumor such as melanoma, head and neck, liver or kidney cancer. This chain uses TRBV4-3 with TRBJ2-7, with D maybe TRBD1 (6 bases). CDR3 sequence: CASSQSQGTSYEQYF. CDR3 nucleotide sequence: TGCGCCAGCAGCCAATCTCAGGGGACATCTTACGAGCAGTACTTC.